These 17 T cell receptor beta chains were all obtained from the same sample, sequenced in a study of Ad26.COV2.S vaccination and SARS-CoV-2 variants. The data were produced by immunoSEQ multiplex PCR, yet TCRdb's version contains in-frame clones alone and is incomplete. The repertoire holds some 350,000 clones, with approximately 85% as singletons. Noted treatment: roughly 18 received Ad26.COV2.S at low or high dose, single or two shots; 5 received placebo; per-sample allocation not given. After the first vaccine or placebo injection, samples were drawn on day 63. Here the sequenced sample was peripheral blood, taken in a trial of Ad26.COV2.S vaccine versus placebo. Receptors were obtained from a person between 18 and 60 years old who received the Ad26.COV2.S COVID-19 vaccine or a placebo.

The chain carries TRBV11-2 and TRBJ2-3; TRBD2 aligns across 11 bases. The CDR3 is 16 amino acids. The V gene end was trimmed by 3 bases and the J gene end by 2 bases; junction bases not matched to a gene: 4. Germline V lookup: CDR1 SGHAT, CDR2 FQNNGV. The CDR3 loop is CASSFIAGGYTDTQYF. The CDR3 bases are TGTGCCAGCAGCTTCATAGCGGGGGGGTACACAGATACGCAGTATTTT. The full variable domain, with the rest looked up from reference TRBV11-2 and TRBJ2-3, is EAGVAQSPRYKIIEKRQSVAFWCNPISGHATLYWYQQILGQGPKLLIQFQNNGVVDDSQLPKDRFSAERLKGVDSTLKIQPAKLEDSAVYLCASSFIAGGYTDTQYFGPGTRLTVL.

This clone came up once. The DNA of the CDR3 is TGCGCCAGCAGCCAAGTCCCGGGACTAGCGGGGGGAGATACGCAGTATTTT. It specifies CASSQVPGLAGGDTQYF. The chain uses TRBV4-1 and TRBJ2-3, with TRBD2 matching 15 bases. Trimming took 1 base from V and 5 from J; bases not matched to a gene: 4. The CDR3 runs to 17 residues. CDR1 MGHRA and CDR2 YSYEKL come from the germline V gene.

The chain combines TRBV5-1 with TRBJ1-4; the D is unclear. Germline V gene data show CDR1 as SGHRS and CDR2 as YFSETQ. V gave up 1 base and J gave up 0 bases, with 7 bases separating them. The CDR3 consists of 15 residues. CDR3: CASSLPGTTNEKLFF. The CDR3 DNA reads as TGCGCCAGCAGCTTGCCCGGGACAACTAATGAAAAACTGTTTTTT.

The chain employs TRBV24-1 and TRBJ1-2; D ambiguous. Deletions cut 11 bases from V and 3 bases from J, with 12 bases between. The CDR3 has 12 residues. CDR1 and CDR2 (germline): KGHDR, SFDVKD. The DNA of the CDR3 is TGTGCCAAGATCCCCGGGGACTATGGCTACACCTTC. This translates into CAKIPGDYGYTF.

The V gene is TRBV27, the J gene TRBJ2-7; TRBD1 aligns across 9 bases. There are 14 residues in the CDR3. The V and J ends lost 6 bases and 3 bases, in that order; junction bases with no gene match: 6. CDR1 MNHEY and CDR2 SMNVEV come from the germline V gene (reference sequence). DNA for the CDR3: TGTGCCAGCAGGGTGACAGGGGGGGACTACGAGCAGTACTTC. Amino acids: CASRVTGGDYEQYF.

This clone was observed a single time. DNA for the CDR3: TGCGCCAGCAGCCAAGGTGGCCTTGGACAGGGGGCCTCCCACGGGGAGCTGTTTTTT. Protein: CASSQGGLGQGASHGELFF. The V and J genes are TRBV4-3 and TRBJ2-2; the match to TRBD1 covers 11 bases. The CDR3 runs to 19 residues. Germline lookup yields CDR1 LGHNA and CDR2 YSLEER. J was trimmed by 7 bases and V by 1 base; bases with no gene match: 14.

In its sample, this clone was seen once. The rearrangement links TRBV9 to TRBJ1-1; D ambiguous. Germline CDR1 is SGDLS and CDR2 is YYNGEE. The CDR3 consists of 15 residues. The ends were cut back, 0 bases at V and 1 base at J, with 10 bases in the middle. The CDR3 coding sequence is TGTGCCAGCAGCGTAGTCGGAGGACCGAACACTGAAGCTTTCTTT. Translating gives CASSVVGGPNTEAFF.

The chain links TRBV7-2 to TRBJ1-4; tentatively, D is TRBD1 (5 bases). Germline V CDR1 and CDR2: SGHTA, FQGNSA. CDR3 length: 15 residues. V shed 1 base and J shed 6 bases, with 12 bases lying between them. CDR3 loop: CASSLGAGWDEKLFF. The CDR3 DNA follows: TGTGCCAGCAGCTTAGGGGCAGGGTGGGATGAAAAACTGTTTTTT. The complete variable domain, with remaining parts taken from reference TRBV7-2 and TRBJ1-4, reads GAGVSQSPSNKVTEKGKDVELRCDPISGHTALYWYRQSLGQGLEFLIYFQGNSAPDKSGLPSDRFSAERTGGSVSTLTIQRTQQEDSAVYLCASSLGAGWDEKLFFGSGTQLSVL.

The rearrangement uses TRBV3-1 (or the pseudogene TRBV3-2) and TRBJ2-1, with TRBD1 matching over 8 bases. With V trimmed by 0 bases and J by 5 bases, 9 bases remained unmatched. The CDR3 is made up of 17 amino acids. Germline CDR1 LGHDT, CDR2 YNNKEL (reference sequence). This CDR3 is CASSQDGFGTGNNEQFF. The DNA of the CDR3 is TGTGCCAGCAGCCAAGATGGTTTTGGGACAGGTAACAATGAGCAGTTCTTC.

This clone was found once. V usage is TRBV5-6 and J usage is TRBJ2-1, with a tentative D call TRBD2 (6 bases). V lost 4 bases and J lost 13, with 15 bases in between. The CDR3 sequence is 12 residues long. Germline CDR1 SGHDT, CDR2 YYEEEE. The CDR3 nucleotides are TGTGCCAGCAGCATCGGGACTCAAGTCCAGTTCTTC. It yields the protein CASSIGTQVQFF.

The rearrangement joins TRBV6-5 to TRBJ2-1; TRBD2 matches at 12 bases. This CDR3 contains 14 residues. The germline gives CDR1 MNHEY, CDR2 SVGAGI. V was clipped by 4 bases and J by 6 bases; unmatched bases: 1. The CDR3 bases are TGTGCCAGCAGTTCGACTAGCGGGAGCAATGAGCAGTTCTTC. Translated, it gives CASSSTSGSNEQFF.

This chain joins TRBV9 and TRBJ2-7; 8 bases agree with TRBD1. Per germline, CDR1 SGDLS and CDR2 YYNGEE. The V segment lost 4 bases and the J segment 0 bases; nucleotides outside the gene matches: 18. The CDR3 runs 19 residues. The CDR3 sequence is CASSTSPRTGRKYSYEQYF. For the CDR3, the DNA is TGTGCCAGCAGCACCTCCCCCAGGACAGGGCGCAAATACTCCTACGAGCAGTACTTC.

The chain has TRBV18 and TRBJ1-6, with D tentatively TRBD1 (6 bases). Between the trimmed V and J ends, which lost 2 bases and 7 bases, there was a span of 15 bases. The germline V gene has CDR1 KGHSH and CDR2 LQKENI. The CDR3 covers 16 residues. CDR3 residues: CASSPGGRGRNSPLHF. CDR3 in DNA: TGTGCCAGCTCACCAGGAGGTCGGGGGCGGAATTCACCCCTCCACTTT.

The CDR3 DNA reads TGTGCTAGTGGTCCAACAGGTGGAGGAGCTTTCTTT. It specifies CASGPTGGGAFF. The chain couples TRBV12-5 to TRBJ1-1; weak D call: TRBD1 (5 bases). V lost 5 bases and J 10 bases, leaving 14 bases between the germline ends. The germline V gene has CDR1 LGHNT and CDR2 FRNRAP. The CDR3 has 12 residues. Looking up the rest from reference TRBV12-5 and TRBJ1-1 gives the full variable domain: DARVTQTPRHKVTEMGQEVTMRCQPILGHNTVFWYRQTMMQGLELLAYFRNRAPLDDSGMPKDRFSAEMPDATLATLKIQPSEPRDSAVYFCASGPTGGGAFFGQGTRLTVV.

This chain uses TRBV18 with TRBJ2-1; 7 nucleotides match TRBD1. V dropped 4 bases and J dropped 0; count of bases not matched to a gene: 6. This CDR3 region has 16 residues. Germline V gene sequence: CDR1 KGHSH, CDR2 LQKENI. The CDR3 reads CASSLSRDSSYNEQFF. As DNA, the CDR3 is TGTGCCAGCTCACTTTCCCGGGACAGCTCCTACAATGAGCAGTTCTTC.

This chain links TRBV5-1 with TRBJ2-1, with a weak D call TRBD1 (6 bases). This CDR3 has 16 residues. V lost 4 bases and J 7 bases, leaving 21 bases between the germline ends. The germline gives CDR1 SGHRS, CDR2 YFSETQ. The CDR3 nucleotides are TGCGCCAGCAGCATTGATGGGACAAGGCTACTGAATGAGCAGTTCTTC. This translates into CASSIDGTRLLNEQFF.

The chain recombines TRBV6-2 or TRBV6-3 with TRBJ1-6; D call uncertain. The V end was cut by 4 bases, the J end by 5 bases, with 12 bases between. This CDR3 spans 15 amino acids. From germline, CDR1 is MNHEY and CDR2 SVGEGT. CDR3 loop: CASSSFGGNNSPLHF. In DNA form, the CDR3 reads TGTGCCAGCAGTTCGTTCGGAGGAAATAATTCACCCCTCCACTTT.